Listed here are 8 T cell receptor beta chains from one sample, sequenced in a study of blood T cell repertoires in COVID-19. The data were produced by immunoSEQ multiplex PCR, yet TCRdb's version contains in-frame clones alone and is incomplete. The profile shows some 150,000 clones, around 91% of them singletons. Sequencing was performed on peripheral blood. All receptors come from a woman aged 40 to 49 with acute or convalescent COVID-19.

V and J are TRBV7-4 and TRBJ2-7, with 13 bases fitting TRBD2. Germline CDR1 and CDR2: SGHVT and SQSDAQ. V lost 6 bases and J lost 11; bases outside the gene matches: 10. This CDR3 comprises 14 residues. The CDR3 is CASSTGTSGEAEYF. In nucleotides, the CDR3 is TGTGCCAGCAGTACCGGGACTAGCGGGGAGGCAGAGTACTTC.

The rearrangement joins TRBV4-1 to TRBJ1-6; 7 nucleotides line up with TRBD1. The CDR3 runs 16 residues. Germline V gene data show CDR1 as MGHRA and CDR2 as YSYEKL. The ends lost 0 bases at V and 6 bases at J; junction bases unmatched: 5. The CDR3 loop reads CASSQEGTVGNSPLHF. The CDR3 nucleotides read TGCGCCAGCAGCCAAGAGGGGACAGTCGGTAATTCACCCCTCCACTTT.

The chain uses TRBV3-1 (or the pseudogene TRBV3-2) and TRBJ2-7, with 7 bases matching TRBD2. Losses at the gene ends were 2 bases for V and 6 bases for J; bases not matched to a gene: 10. This CDR3 region has 15 residues. CDR1 LGHDT and CDR2 YNNKEL come from the germline V gene (reference sequence). The CDR3 reads CASSQLGGSSFEQYF. The CDR3 nucleotides are TGTGCCAGCAGCCAACTTGGCGGGAGTTCGTTCGAGCAGTACTTC.

The chain is built from TRBV3-1 (or the pseudogene TRBV3-2) and TRBJ2-7, with 9 bases aligning to TRBD2. Germline CDR1 is LGHDT and CDR2 is YNNKEL (reference sequence). The ends lost 2 bases at V and 3 bases at J; junction bases unmatched: 5. This CDR3 is 15 amino acids long. The CDR3 DNA reads TGTGCCAGCAGCCAATCTAGCGGGGTGAACTACGAGCAGTACTTC. It yields the protein CASSQSSGVNYEQYF.

This rearrangement joins TRBV19 to TRBJ1-1; 7 bases line up with TRBD1. The V gene end was trimmed by 4 bases and the J gene end by 5 bases; junction bases not matched to a gene: 7. Germline CDR1 LNHDA, CDR2 SQIVND (reference sequence). The CDR3 extends over 14 amino acids. The CDR3 sequence is CASSRGQYVTEAFF. CDR3 DNA sequence: TGTGCCAGTAGTAGGGGACAGTACGTGACTGAAGCTTTCTTT.

The chain has TRBV28 and TRBJ2-3, with 9 nucleotides matching TRBD1. After removal of 6 bases from V and 3 bases from J, the junction contained 7 bases not matched to a gene. The CDR3 runs 15 residues. In germline, CDR1 is MDHEN, CDR2 SYDVKM. CDR3 bases: TGTGCCAGCAGCCCCGGGACAGGGCGTACAGATACGCAGTATTTT. Translation: CASSPGTGRTDTQYF.

This clone was detected a few times. Within the sample, other DNA sequences also encode this same CDR3. The chain employs TRBV14 and TRBJ2-7; perhaps TRBD2 as D (6 bases). CDR1 SGHDN and CDR2 FVKESK come from the germline V gene. The CDR3 is made up of 11 amino acids. Trimming removed 5 bases from V and 6 bases from J, with 8 bases in between. The CDR3 region has the DNA TGTGCCAGCAGCTTGGGGGGCGAGCAGTACTTC. Its protein product is CASSLGGEQYF.

The V gene is TRBV2, the J gene TRBJ2-2; D possibly corresponds to TRBD1 (6 bases). Germline CDR1 is SNHLY and CDR2 is FYNNEI. V dropped 7 bases and J dropped 3 bases, with 12 bases sitting between them. The CDR3 is made up of 14 amino acids. CDR3 nucleotides: TGTGCCAGCAATGTACAGGGAGACACCGGGGAGCTGTTTTTT. It translates to CASNVQGDTGELFF.